The 28 T cell receptor beta chains below come from one sample, sequenced in a study of blood T cell repertoires in COVID-19. Sequenced by immunoSEQ multiplex PCR; TCRdb stores in-frame clones only, minus some. This sample has about 190,000 clones, with 70% to 90% found just once. The sequenced material came from PBMCs or T cells enriched from blood (not recorded which). The receptors shown here come from a woman aged 40 to 50 in a cohort exposed to, infected with or recovered from COVID-19 (not recorded which).

The J gene is TRBJ1-5, the V gene TRBV27, with a weak D call TRBD1 (6 bases). This CDR3 has 15 amino acids. The germline V gene has CDR1 MNHEY and CDR2 SMNVEV (reference sequence). V lost 6 bases, J lost 2 bases, and 14 bases lay in between. CDR3 DNA: TGTGCCAGCAGCCCAGGGGCGCGGGGCAATCAGCCCCAGCATTTT. Translation gives CASSPGARGNQPQHF.

The CDR3 DNA sequence: TGTGCCAGCAGTCTACGACAGGGAAACATGTTTGGCTACACCTTC. It specifies CASSLRQGNMFGYTF. This chain connects TRBV27 to TRBJ1-2, with 7 positions matching TRBD1. J was trimmed by 7 bases and V by 5 bases; bases with no gene match: 13. CDR3 length: 15 amino acids. CDR1 is MNHEY, CDR2 SMNVEV, per germline (reference sequence).

The rearrangement uses TRBV2 and TRBJ2-7; D uncertain. Germline V lookup: CDR1 SNHLY, CDR2 FYNNEI. Trimming left V 7 bases short and J 5 bases short, with 9 bases between. The CDR3 sequence is 11 residues long. The CDR3 is CASTRGHEQYF. As DNA, the CDR3 is TGTGCCAGCACCCGCGGCCACGAGCAGTACTTC. The full variable domain, in which reference TRBV2 and TRBJ2-7 provide the parts outside the CDR3, is EPEVTQTPSHQVTQMGQEVILRCVPISNHLYFYWYRQILGQKVEFLVSFYNNEISEKSEIFDDQFSVERPDGSNFTLKIRSTKLEDSAMYFCASTRGHEQYFGPGTRLTVT.

V usage is TRBV30 and J usage is TRBJ1-1; TRBD1 matches 9 bases. The germline gives CDR1 GTSNPN, CDR2 SVGIG (reference sequence). The CDR3 covers 15 residues. With 2 bases clipped from V and 4 bases from J, the junction kept 8 bases outside the gene matches. CDR3 in amino acids: CAWSTAGTGPTEAFF. In nucleotides, the CDR3 is TGTGCCTGGAGTACCGCCGGGACAGGGCCCACTGAAGCTTTCTTT.

This rearrangement joins TRBV4-2 to TRBJ2-3; 9 bases align to TRBD2. The V gene's germline CDR1 is LGHNA and CDR2 YNFKEQ. The CDR3 spans 17 residues. V lost 1 base and J lost 3; bases outside the gene matches: 8. The CDR3 DNA reads as TGTGCCAGCAGCCAAGGGCTAGCGGGAAGGGTAACAGATACGCAGTATTTT. This gives the protein CASSQGLAGRVTDTQYF.

This rearrangement joins TRBV4-1 to TRBJ1-5; D possibly corresponds to TRBD1 (5 bases). The germline CDR1 and CDR2 sequences are MGHRA and YSYEKL. CDR3 length: 13 residues. The V gene lost 4 bases and the J gene lost 7 bases, with 11 bases spanning the gap. CDR3 DNA sequence: TGCGCCAGCAGCCTATTCGGGGGGCAGCCCCAGCATTTT. It yields the protein CASSLFGGQPQHF.

This clone has more than one count but fewer than ten. This rearrangement joins TRBV7-2 to TRBJ1-5; D gene uncertain. This CDR3 is 15 amino acids long. V lost 1 base to trimming and J lost 6 bases, with 13 bases between them. Germline CDR1 and CDR2: SGHTA and FQGNSA. The CDR3 reads CASSLVFAGGQPQHF. For the CDR3, the DNA is TGTGCCAGCAGCTTAGTTTTCGCAGGAGGTCAGCCCCAGCATTTT.

This chain links TRBV28 with TRBJ2-7; perhaps TRBD1 as D (6 bases). The length of the CDR3 is 16 residues. Germline V lookup: CDR1 MDHEN, CDR2 SYDVKM. V was shortened by 5 bases and J by 2 bases, with 19 bases between the two germline ends. As DNA, the CDR3 is TGTGCCAGCAGTCTCCAAGGTAGGACAGTTCCCTACGAGCAGTACTTC. This codes for CASSLQGRTVPYEQYF.

The chain is built from TRBV7-7 and TRBJ2-2; perhaps TRBD2 as D (5 bases). Germline V gene data show CDR1 as SSHAT and CDR2 as FNYEAQ (reference sequence). The CDR3 is made up of 14 amino acids. Trimming removed 1 base from V and 4 bases from J, with 7 bases in between. CDR3 loop: CASSLVGSTGELFF. In DNA form, the CDR3 reads TGTGCCAGCAGCTTAGTAGGGAGCACCGGGGAGCTGTTTTTT.

J is TRBJ2-3 and V is TRBV24-1; 7 positions match TRBD1. Trimming took 9 bases from V and 2 from J; bases not matched to a gene: 4. The germline V gene encodes CDR1 KGHDR and CDR2 SFDVKD. CDR3 length: 13 amino acids. The CDR3 protein is CATRDSNTDTQYF. Here the CDR3 DNA reads TGTGCCACCCGGGACAGTAACACAGATACGCAGTATTTT.

The chain is built from TRBV12-3 or TRBV12-4 and TRBJ1-2, with TRBD1 identical over 9 bases. V lost 6 bases and J lost 8; bases outside the gene matches: 7. This CDR3 is built from 13 residues. In nucleotides, the CDR3 is TGTGCCAGCAGGAAAACAGGGGGCAGGGGCTACACCTTC. This sequence encodes CASRKTGGRGYTF.

The rearrangement uses TRBV19 and TRBJ2-3, with D possibly TRBD2 on 6 matching bases. The CDR3 is made up of 14 amino acids. Germline V CDR1 and CDR2: LNHDA, SQIVND (reference sequence). V gave up 1 base and J gave up 5 bases, with 10 bases separating them. The CDR3 region is CASSIGWGVDTQYF. As DNA, the CDR3 is TGTGCCAGTAGTATAGGGTGGGGGGTAGATACGCAGTATTTT.

J is TRBJ1-6 and V is TRBV5-8; D possibly corresponds to TRBD1 (5 bases). V was trimmed by 1 base and J by 7 bases, leaving 21 bases between them. CDR1 and CDR2 from the germline V gene are SGHTS and YDEGEE. The CDR3 is 18 amino acids. The CDR3 DNA sequence: TGTGCCAGCAGCTTGAGGACACCCCCCTTTGGCCCCAATTCACCCCTCCACTTT. Translation: CASSLRTPPFGPNSPLHF.

The chain couples TRBV10-3 to TRBJ2-7; D might be TRBD1 (6 bases). V lost 6 bases to trimming and J lost 5 bases, with 11 bases between them. Looked up from germline, CDR1 is ENHRY and CDR2 is SYGVKD. The length of the CDR3 is 12 residues. The CDR3 nucleotides read TGTGCCATCAGACAGGGATACCACGAGCAGTACTTC. As protein: CAIRQGYHEQYF.

The chain recombines TRBV11-1 with TRBJ1-1, with D maybe TRBD1 (6 bases). Trimming stripped 4 bases from V and 4 bases from J, with 10 bases between. This CDR3 contains 13 residues. Per germline, CDR1 SGHAT and CDR2 FQDESV (reference sequence). CDR3 nucleotides: TGTGCCAGCAGCTGGGGCAGGGGCACTGAAGCTTTCTTT. Translated, it gives CASSWGRGTEAFF.

The chain couples TRBV29-1 to TRBJ2-7, with 9 bases aligning to TRBD2. The CDR3 spans 14 residues. V gave up 6 bases and J gave up 0 bases; unmatched junction bases: 6. Germline CDR1 reads SQVTM; CDR2 reads ANQGSEA. The CDR3 spells CSVLLAGSSYEQYF. For the CDR3, the DNA is TGCAGCGTCCTTCTAGCGGGGAGCTCCTACGAGCAGTACTTC.

The chain uses TRBV14 and TRBJ1-5, with D tentatively TRBD1 (5 bases). The CDR3 is 13 amino acids. Germline V gives CDR1 SGHDN, CDR2 FVKESK. The V end lost 0 bases, the J end lost 5 bases, and 5 bases lay between the germline ends. DNA of the CDR3: TGTGCCAGCAGCCAAGAAGGGGATCAGCCCCAGCATTTT. Amino acid sequence: CASSQEGDQPQHF.

The chain carries TRBV29-1 and TRBJ2-5; no clear D gene. The germline V gene has CDR1 SQVTM and CDR2 ANQGSEA. Trimming removed 3 bases at V and 2 bases at J, with 10 bases between. This CDR3 has 13 amino acids. The CDR3 loop is CSVEESGQETQYF. Written as DNA, the CDR3 is TGCAGCGTTGAGGAGAGTGGACAAGAGACCCAGTACTTC.

The chain combines TRBV2 with TRBJ1-1; no firm D call. Trimming removed 3 bases at V and 1 base at J, with 6 bases between. The CDR3 contains 13 residues. CDR1 and CDR2 from the germline V gene are SNHLY and FYNNEI. The CDR3 region has the DNA TGTGCCAGCAGTGACAGGCCGAACACTGAAGCTTTCTTT. It encodes CASSDRPNTEAFF.

This clone was recorded a few times. The chain combines TRBV20-1 with TRBJ1-1; TRBD1 is a possible D gene (6 bases). The CDR3 consists of 11 residues. Trimming took off 4 bases at V and 8 bases at J, with 11 bases between the two ends. Germline CDR1 and CDR2: DFQATT and SNEGSKA (reference sequence). The CDR3 reads CSANREIEAFF. The CDR3 DNA reads TGCAGTGCTAACAGGGAAATAGAAGCTTTCTTT.

The chain joins TRBV3-1 (or the pseudogene TRBV3-2) to TRBJ1-1, with TRBD1 identical over 7 bases. The CDR3 runs to 15 residues. Germline CDR1 LGHDT, CDR2 YNNKEL (reference sequence). V shed 3 bases, J shed 1 base, and the junction held 5 bases outside the gene matches. The CDR3 spells CASSHARQGNTEAFF. In nucleotides, the CDR3 is TGTGCCAGCAGCCACGCAAGACAGGGGAACACTGAAGCTTTCTTT.

The J gene is TRBJ2-7, the V gene TRBV5-1; TRBD2 agrees at 8 bases. CDR3 length: 15 residues. Trimming took 4 bases from V and 4 from J; bases not matched to a gene: 10. Germline CDR1 SGHRS, CDR2 YFSETQ. The chain's CDR3 is CASSVVRGGLYEQYF. The CDR3 DNA is TGCGCCAGCAGCGTTGTTCGGGGGGGCTTATACGAGCAGTACTTC.

The rearrangement links TRBV5-6 to TRBJ2-7; 8 bases align to TRBD2. CDR1 and CDR2 from the germline V gene are SGHDT and YYEEEE. The CDR3 is 16 amino acids. With 0 bases clipped from V and 0 bases from J, the junction kept 5 bases outside the gene matches. CDR3 nucleotide sequence: TGTGCCAGCAGCTTGGCCACCGGGGGGGCCTCCTACGAGCAGTACTTC. This sequence encodes CASSLATGGASYEQYF.

The chain carries TRBV30 and TRBJ1-1; D gene unclear. V dropped 1 base and J dropped 1 base, with 4 bases sitting between them. In germline, CDR1 is GTSNPN, CDR2 SVGIG (reference sequence). The CDR3 runs 12 residues. The CDR3 DNA is TGTGCCTGGAGTGACTGGAACACTGAAGCTTTCTTT. This gives the protein CAWSDWNTEAFF. Complete variable domain (other parts from reference TRBV30 and TRBJ1-1): SQTIHQWPATLVQPVGSPLSLECTVEGTSNPNLYWYRQAAGRGLQLLFYSVGIGQISSEVPQNLSASRPQDRQFILSSKKLLLSDSGFYLCAWSDWNTEAFFGQGTRLTVV.

The chain has TRBV19 and TRBJ1-1, with D tentatively TRBD1 (5 bases). Germline lookup yields CDR1 LNHDA and CDR2 SQIVND (reference sequence). This CDR3 region has 12 residues. Trimming took 2 bases from V and 5 from J, leaving 6 bases between them. The CDR3 nucleotides read TGTGCCAGTAGTATACAGGGTACTGAAGCTTTCTTT. This codes for CASSIQGTEAFF.

This clone has more than one count but fewer than ten. This chain connects TRBV3-1 (or the pseudogene TRBV3-2) to TRBJ1-1; D ambiguous. CDR1 is LGHDT and CDR2 is YNNKEL in the germline V gene (reference sequence). This CDR3 is built from 11 residues. The V gene lost 3 bases and the J gene lost 10 bases, with 9 bases spanning the gap. The CDR3 region is CASSHIPGAFF. CDR3 nucleotides: TGTGCCAGCAGCCATATTCCCGGAGCTTTCTTT.

The chain combines TRBV6-5 with TRBJ1-1, with D maybe TRBD1 (6 bases). V lost 0 bases and J lost 7, with 15 bases in between. The CDR3 is 15 residues long. In germline, CDR1 is MNHEY, CDR2 SVGAGI. The CDR3 sequence is CASSYSKDSPVEAFF. The CDR3 bases are TGTGCCAGCAGTTACTCGAAGGACAGCCCAGTTGAAGCTTTCTTT.

J is TRBJ2-2 and V is TRBV9; 8 nucleotides agree with TRBD2. CDR3 length equals 15 residues. J lost 8 bases, V lost 3 bases, and 9 bases had no gene match. Germline loops: CDR1 SGDLS, CDR2 YYNGEE. The CDR3 DNA follows: TGTGCCAGCAGCGGGACCCCGGGGGGGAGAGGGGAGCTGTTTTTT. It specifies CASSGTPGGRGELFF.